The rows below give T cell receptor beta chains drawn from one sample of a study of cytomegalovirus exposure and HLA in healthy donors. Method: immunoSEQ multiplex PCR; TCRdb's copy keeps in-frame clones and lacks some. The sample shows around 200,000 clones, 82% of them seen only once. The material sequenced was PBMCs. These receptors originate from a woman between 18 and 29 years old in good health and CMV-seronegative. Each CDR3 is given with its conserved first and last residue. Each record gives: V gene, D gene, J gene, clone size, CDR3 DNA, CDR3 protein. The D gene is left open where the match is weak. A row's size may be missing; if present it is once, few, many or a size class.

>TRBV28|NA|TRBJ2-5|NA
TGTGCCAGCAGTCCGAGACTACAAGAGACCCAGTACTTC
CASSPRLQETQYF
>TRBV27|NA|TRBJ1-5|NA
TGTGCCAGCAGTTTAGGCCGTAATCAGCCCCAGCATTTT
CASSLGRNQPQHF
>TRBV6-5|TRBD1|TRBJ1-2|few
TGTGCCAGCAGCCGCAGGGGGCAGGGAAACTATGGCTACACCTTC
CASSRRGQGNYGYTF
>TRBV2|TRBD2|TRBJ2-1|NA
TGTGCCAGCTGCGGGAGTATAAACAATGAGCAGTTCTTC
CASCGSINNEQFF
>TRBV6-6|TRBD1|TRBJ2-5|NA
TGTGCCAGCAGTTCCCCGGACAGGGGTGAAGAGACCCAGTACTTC
CASSSPDRGEETQYF
>TRBV5-1|TRBD1|TRBJ1-1|NA
TGCGCCAGCAGCTCCGGACAGGGCGCCCGCGACACTGAAGCTTTCTTT
CASSSGQGARDTEAFF
>TRBV30|TRBD2|TRBJ2-3|NA
TGTGCCTCGGAAGGGCTAGCGGGAGATGCTTTTCCAGATACGCAGTATTTT
CASEGLAGDAFPDTQYF
>TRBV20-1|NA|TRBJ1-1|NA
TGCAGTGCTACCGGGAACACTGAAGCTTTCTTT
CSATGNTEAFF
>TRBV6-4|TRBD2|TRBJ2-7|NA
TGTGCCAGCAGTGACTCGAGCGGGAGATTATACGAGCAGTACTTC
CASSDSSGRLYEQYF
>TRBV18|NA|TRBJ2-7|once
TGTGCCAGCTCACCATTAAGAGGGGGCTACGAGCAGTACTTC
CASSPLRGGYEQYF
>TRBV6-5|NA|TRBJ2-7|NA
TGTGCCAGCAGCACTTTCTACGAGCAGTACTTC
CASSTFYEQYF
>TRBV7-8|NA|TRBJ2-7|NA
TGTGCCAGCAGCTTAGAGGGGGTATGGTTCGAGCAGTACTTC
CASSLEGVWFEQYF
>TRBV5-1|NA|TRBJ1-4|few
TGCGCCAGCAGCCCGACAACAACTAATGAAAAACTGTTTTTT
CASSPTTTNEKLFF
>TRBV6-6|TRBD1|TRBJ1-1|NA
TGTGCCAGCAGTTGGGGACAGATCTTGAACACTGAAGCTTTCTTT
CASSWGQILNTEAFF
>TRBV7-2|NA|TRBJ1-4|once
TGTGCCAGCAGCTCCCGCGGTCAGACGGGTGAAAAACTGTTTTTT
CASSSRGQTGEKLFF
>TRBV27|NA|TRBJ2-1|few
TGTGCCAGCAGTTTATCCCTCGGTAGCTTTTACAATGAGCAGTTCTTC
CASSLSLGSFYNEQFF
>TRBV15|NA|TRBJ2-7|few
TGTGCCACCAGCTCCGAGGAGCCGTGGGAGCAGTACTTC
CATSSEEPWEQYF
>TRBV5-1|NA|TRBJ1-1|NA
TGCGCCAGCAGCGTGGACGGGAGCCAGACTGAAGCTTTCTTT
CASSVDGSQTEAFF
>TRBV2|NA|TRBJ2-5|NA
TGTGCCAGCAGTGAGGGGCCGGTGGAGACCCAGTACTTC
CASSEGPVETQYF
>TRBV2|NA|TRBJ1-5|NA
TGTGCCAGCAGTGTGGCCGGAGACTATAGCAATCAGCCCCAGCATTTT
CASSVAGDYSNQPQHF
>TRBV6-5|TRBD2|TRBJ2-4|NA
TGTGCCAGCTGGGGACTATATTCGGCCAAAAACATTCAGTACTTC
CASWGLYSAKNIQYF
>TRBV5-4|TRBD2|TRBJ2-2|NA
TGTGCCAGCAGCCCTCCCTCACTAGCGGGAGGGCCCCCCGGGGAGCTGTTTTTT
CASSPPSLAGGPPGELFF
>TRBV28|NA|TRBJ2-7|NA
TGTGCCAGCAGTCCCCATGTCGAGCAGTACTTC
CASSPHVEQYF
>TRBV4-2|NA|TRBJ2-7|few
TGTGCCAGCAGCCAAGCCGTAGCGCTCCCCTACGAGCAGTACTTC
CASSQAVALPYEQYF
>TRBV5-5|TRBD2|TRBJ2-7|NA
TGTGCCAGCAGGGGGGGACTAGACTACGAGCAGTACTTC
CASRGGLDYEQYF
>TRBV5-1|NA|TRBJ2-2|NA
TGCGCCAGCAGCTTAGGGGGAATCACCGGGGAGCTGTTTTTT
CASSLGGITGELFF
>TRBV25-1|TRBD1|TRBJ2-2|NA
TGTGCCAGCAGACCGCAGGGGGAAGGTGGGGAGCTGTTTTTT
CASRPQGEGGELFF
>TRBV27|NA|TRBJ2-1|NA
TGTGCCAGCAGTTTTTCGAGTCCGTACAATGAGCAGTTCTTC
CASSFSSPYNEQFF
>TRBV9|TRBD1|TRBJ2-7|NA
TGTGCCAGCAGCCTGTCATCGGGGACAGGGGCCCCCTACGAGCAGTACTTC
CASSLSSGTGAPYEQYF
>TRBV18|TRBD2|TRBJ2-7|once
TGTGCCAGCTCAACGGGACTAGCGGAGGGGCGCGAGCAGTACTTC
CASSTGLAEGREQYF
>TRBV6-5|NA|TRBJ2-7|NA
TGTGCCAGCAGTCTACAGGGCTACGAGCAGTACTTC
CASSLQGYEQYF
>TRBV5-1|NA|TRBJ2-3|NA
TGCGCCAGCAGCTTTCTAGCAGATACGCAGTATTTT
CASSFLADTQYF
>TRBV6-1|TRBD1|TRBJ2-3|NA
TGTGCCAGCAAATGGACAGGGGCAGATACGCAGTATTTT
CASKWTGADTQYF
>TRBV7-2|NA|TRBJ1-2|NA
TGTGCCAGCAGCTTAGAGCAAAGGGGGACTGGCTACACCTTC
CASSLEQRGTGYTF
>TRBV27|NA|TRBJ2-2|NA
TGTGCCAGCAGTTTATTGGCCCAAGGGGCAGGTAGAAGGGAGCTGTTTTTT
CASSLLAQGAGRRELFF
>TRBV10-2|NA|TRBJ1-4|NA
TGCGCCAGCAGTCAGACGGGAGGAACTAATGAAAAACTGTTTTTT
CASSQTGGTNEKLFF
>TRBV15|TRBD2|TRBJ2-7|NA
TGTGCCACCAGCAGAGAGGGACTATTTGCTGGCGAGCAGTACTTC
CATSREGLFAGEQYF
>TRBV4-1|NA|TRBJ1-1|NA
TGCGCCAGCAGCCCGTCTGAGAGAGAGAACACTGAAGCTTTCTTT
CASSPSERENTEAFF
>TRBV6-5|TRBD1|TRBJ2-2|NA
TGTGCCAGCAGTGGACAGGCGGCCGGGGAGCTGTTTTTT
CASSGQAAGELFF
>TRBV10-3|NA|TRBJ2-5|NA
TGTGCCATCAGTGTAGGGCAGGGCCCAGAGACCCAGTACTTC
CAISVGQGPETQYF
>TRBV6-6|NA|TRBJ1-2|NA
TGTGCCAGCGCCGGGGGGCCTAGTGGCTACACCTTC
CASAGGPSGYTF
>TRBV30|NA|TRBJ2-6|NA
TGTGCCTGGGAGTACTCTGGGGCCAACGTCCTGACTTTC
CAWEYSGANVLTF
>TRBV18|TRBD2|TRBJ2-7|few
TGTGCCAGCGCCTTAAGCGCGGGAGCCCACGAGCAGTACTTC
CASALSAGAHEQYF
>TRBV5-5|NA|TRBJ1-5|NA
TGTGCCAGCAGCTTGGGGGGGGGCTCCAATCAGCCCCAGCATTTT
CASSLGGGSNQPQHF
>TRBV9|TRBD1|TRBJ1-1|NA
TGTGCCAGCAGCGTAGTGGACAGGGGGAGGACTGAAGCTTTCTTT
CASSVVDRGRTEAFF
>TRBV5-1|NA|TRBJ1-4|NA
TGCGCCCCAGGTCTTACTAATGAAAAACTGTTTTTT
CAPGLTNEKLFF
>TRBV10-3|NA|TRBJ2-7|few
TGTGCCATCAGCCCTGGGCAGGGGGGCCGCTACGAGCAGTACTTC
CAISPGQGGRYEQYF
>TRBV28|NA|TRBJ2-2|NA
TGTGCCAGCAGTTTTCTTCCACTACCCAACACCGGGGGGCTGTTTTTT
CASSFLPLPNTGGLFF
>TRBV18|NA|TRBJ2-2|NA
TGTGCCAGCTCACCACCACCAGGGACCGGGGAGCTGTTTTTT
CASSPPPGTGELFF
>TRBV5-1|TRBD1|TRBJ1-1|NA
TGCGCCAGCAGCTATGGACAGGGAATGTTCAACACTGAAGCTTTCTTT
CASSYGQGMFNTEAFF
>TRBV5-1|NA|TRBJ2-2|NA
TGCGCCAGCAGCTTTGGGGAGTCGGCCGGGGAGCTGTTTTTT
CASSFGESAGELFF
>TRBV7-9|TRBD2|TRBJ2-3|NA
TGTGCCAGCAGCTTCGGGAGGTCTAGCACAGATACGCAGTATTTT
CASSFGRSSTDTQYF
>TRBV5-4|TRBD1|TRBJ1-4|NA
TGTGCCAGCAGCTTGGAACAGGGGGACCCACTAAATGAAAAACTGTTTTTT
CASSLEQGDPLNEKLFF